Presented here are 28 T cell receptor gamma chains from one specimen sequenced in a study of γδ T cells in repeated Plasmodium falciparum infection. TCRdb re-analyzed the multiplex PCR reads via CATT. The repertoire holds 25,000 to 35,000 gamma-chain clones, with about 1.5% as singletons. Flow sorting of PBMC yielded separate Vgamma9/Vdelta2+ and Vdelta2-negative gammadelta T cell populations for bulk repertoire analysis. Material: gamma-delta T cells from blood. All receptors derive from a pool of human donors (malaria-infected and uninfected, not separated).

Details on this clone: The DNA is left out, because the CDR3 cannot be placed on it with certainty; the CDR3 is given as TCRdb lists it. The J segment was not called; the V segment is TRGV2. The CDR3 has 32 amino acids, counting both end residues. The germline gives CDR1 EGSNGY, CDR2 YDSYNSKV. This CDR3 reads CATWDGKGIIRNSLAVEQHLLSQVSIGRIQHF.

This clone occurred many times. This sequence joins TRGV2 and TRGJP1. TCRdb leaves out the J gene; it was filled in here by matching the DNA to germline. This CDR3 is built from 15 residues. Per the germline V gene, CDR1 is EGSNGY and CDR2 is YDSYNSKV. The V gene end was trimmed by 6 bases and the J gene end by 0 bases; junction bases not matched to a gene: 7. CDR3 nucleotides: TGTGCCACCTGGACCAGAGATACCACTGGTTGGTTCAAGATATTT. Translation gives CATWTRDTTGWFKIF.

This clone was seen many times. This DNA translates differently at residue 11 from the TCRdb protein, which is that of a much larger clone; a read error is likely, and the protein shown is the DNA's own translation. The rearrangement uses TRGV9 and TRGJ1 or TRGJ2. The CDR3 is 13 amino acids. The germline V gene has CDR1 GITISATS and CDR2 ISYDGTV (reference sequence). The CDR3 spells CALWEVPKYKELF. CDR3 DNA sequence: TGTGCCTTGTGGGAGGTACCGAAATATAAGGAACTCTTT.

The sample holds many counts of this clone. TCRdb's protein for this DNA is that of a much larger clone and differs from the translation at residue 9, likely a read error; the protein shown is the DNA translation. The chain employs TRGV9 and TRGJ1 or TRGJ2. Here the J gene was assigned by germline matching of the DNA, as TCRdb has none. This CDR3 comprises 15 residues. Per the germline V gene, CDR1 is GITISATS and CDR2 is ISYDGTV (reference sequence). The V and J ends lost 1 base and 7 bases, in that order; junction bases with no gene match: 13. CDR3 DNA sequence: TGTGCCTTGTGGGAGGTCCAGGAACCGCGCTATAAGAAACTCTTT. It codes for CALWEVQEPRYKKLF.

A word on this clone: TCRdb's listed protein matches a much larger clone and diverges from this DNA's translation at residue 7, likely through a read error; the protein shown comes from the DNA. The V and J genes are TRGV2 and TRGJ1 or TRGJ2. CDR3 length: 14 amino acids. With 0 bases clipped from V and 3 bases from J, the junction kept 5 bases outside the gene matches. Per germline, CDR1 EGSNGY and CDR2 YDSYNSKV. The CDR3 loop is CATWDGVGYYKKLF. The CDR3 DNA is TGTGCCACCTGGGACGGGGTAGGTTATTATAAGAAACTCTTT.

This clone was observed many times. The protein TCRdb gives is from a much larger clone and does not agree with this DNA's translation at residue 11, likely a read error; the protein shown here comes from the DNA. With the J gene uncalled, the V gene is TRGV9. The CDR3 sequence is 13 residues long. In germline, CDR1 is GITISATS, CDR2 ISYDGTV (reference sequence). The CDR3 DNA sequence: TGTGCCTTGTGGGAGGTCTGTGGGGGCGGGAGACTCTTT. Amino acid sequence: CALWEVCGGGRLF.

This clone was seen ten or more times. At residue 5, TCRdb's protein is not the same as the translated DNA, so the protein here was read from the DNA. The same CDR3 also results from other DNA sequences found in this sample. The rearrangement joins TRGV4 to TRGJ1 or TRGJ2. This CDR3 is built from 10 residues. V shed 4 bases, J shed 10 bases, and the junction held 4 bases outside the gene matches. Germline assignment: CDR1 EGSTGY and CDR2 YDSYTSSV. CDR3 region: CATWEGKKLF. CDR3 DNA: TGTGCCACCTGGGAGGGAAAGAAACTCTTT.

This clone has ten or more counts. The protein recorded in TCRdb matches a much larger clone and deviates from this DNA's translation at residue 5, suggesting a read error; the protein here is obtained by translating the DNA. This chain joins TRGV3 and TRGJ1 or TRGJ2. CDR1 is VTNTFY, CDR2 YDVSTARD, per germline (reference sequence). Trimming took 5 bases from V and 0 from J; bases not matched to a gene: 7. This CDR3 is built from 14 residues. Written as DNA, the CDR3 is TGTGCCACCTGGGGCAGACAGAATTATTATAAGAAACTCTTT. This codes for CATWGRQNYYKKLF.

This clone was counted between two and nine times. Translating this DNA gives a protein that differs at residue 3 from the TCRdb one, which belongs to a much larger clone; a read error is likely, and the protein shown is this translation. The V gene is TRGV8, the J gene TRGJ1 or TRGJ2. CDR3 length: 12 amino acids. Germline values: CDR1 VENAVY, CDR2 YDSYNSRV. The CDR3 reads CASWAYYYKKLF. CDR3 sequence (DNA): TGTGCCTCCTGGGCCTATTATTATAAGAAACTCTTT.

As concerns this clone: The TCRdb protein, from a much larger clone, departs from this DNA's translation at residue 6, likely by read error; the protein shown derives from the DNA. The chain links TRGV9 to TRGJP1. Germline matching of the DNA provided the J gene here, since TCRdb leaves it blank. Germline CDR1 GITISATS, CDR2 ISYDGTV (reference sequence). The CDR3 is made up of 11 amino acids. CDR3 amino acids: CASTTSWFKIF. The CDR3 nucleotides are TGTGCCTCGACCACTAGTTGGTTCAAGATATTT.

The sample holds a few counts of this clone. The protein given by TCRdb reflects a much larger clone and differs at residue 12 from this DNA's translation, likely from a read error; the protein shown is the DNA's translation. This rearrangement joins TRGV9 to TRGJ1 or TRGJ2. No J gene is reported in TCRdb; it was inferred here by comparing the DNA with germline. CDR1 and CDR2 from the germline V gene are GITISATS and ISYDGTV (reference sequence). The CDR3 runs to 18 residues. Trimming took 2 bases from V and 10 from J; bases not matched to a gene: 26. CDR3 DNA: TGTGCCTTGTGGGAGGGCCACCCGGGTCCCATACACTACCTAAAGAAACTCTTT. It is translated as CALWEGHPGPIHYLKKLF.

By proportion, this clone is medium-sized. DNA of the CDR3: TGTGCCACCTGGGAATGTGATACCACTGGTTGGTTCAAGATATTT. As protein: CATWECDTTGWFKIF. The chain is built from TRGV4 and TRGJP1. The junction had 5 bases not matched to a gene; V was cut back by 4 bases and J by 0 bases. This CDR3 contains 15 residues. Germline lookup yields CDR1 EGSTGY and CDR2 YDSYTSSV.

This clone was detected many times. TCRdb's listed protein matches a much larger clone and diverges from this DNA's translation at residue 13, likely through a read error; the protein shown comes from the DNA. CDR3 in amino acids: CALWEERQELGKEIKVF. The DNA of the CDR3 is TGTGCCTTGTGGGAAGAAAGACAAGAGTTGGGCAAAGAAATCAAGGTATTT. The V and J genes are TRGV9 and TRGJP. In the absence of a J gene in TCRdb, the DNA was matched to germline to assign it here. CDR1 and CDR2 (germline): GITISATS, ISYDGTV (reference sequence). The CDR3 length is 17 residues.

By sample share, this clone is medium-sized. The same CDR3 can be traced to other DNA sequences in this sample. This rearrangement joins TRGV9 to TRGJP. Germline lookup yields CDR1 GITISATS and CDR2 ISYDGTV (reference sequence). V lost 1 base to trimming and J lost 4 bases; unmatched junction nucleotides: 4. This CDR3 comprises 17 residues. CDR3 loop: CALWEVTQELGKKIKVF. CDR3 DNA sequence: TGTGCCTTGTGGGAGGTAACCCAAGAGTTGGGCAAAAAAATCAAGGTATTT.

This clone was seen repeatedly, ten times or more. Other DNA sequences in the sample encode the same CDR3. This CDR3 reads CATWEGWIKTF. DNA for the CDR3: TGTGCCACCTGGGAAGGGTGGATCAAGACGTTT. The chain joins TRGV2 to TRGJP2. V shed 4 bases and J 11 bases; nucleotides not matched to a gene: 4. This CDR3 comprises 11 residues. Per germline, CDR1 EGSNGY and CDR2 YDSYNSKV.

This clone was counted only a few times. TCRdb's protein, taken from a much larger clone, differs from this DNA's translation at residue 12, likely owing to a read error; the protein displayed comes from the DNA. The V gene is TRGV9, the J gene TRGJP. The J gene is not listed in TCRdb, so it was assigned here from a DNA match to germline. Germline V CDR1 and CDR2: GITISATS, ISYDGTV (reference sequence). There are 17 residues in the CDR3. DNA of the CDR3: TGTGCCTTGTGGGAGGTGAGGAGGGAGTTGGGCGAAAAAATCAAGGTATTT. Amino acid sequence: CALWEVRRELGEKIKVF.

This clone has ten or more counts. V and J are TRGV2 and TRGJ1 or TRGJ2. V trimming: 0 bases; J trimming: 5 bases; junction bases outside the gene matches: 4. The CDR3 runs 13 residues. Germline values: CDR1 EGSNGY, CDR2 YDSYNSKV. CDR3 in DNA: TGTGCCACCTGGGACGGGCGAAATTATAAGAAACTCTTT. Translation: CATWDGRNYKKLF.

The sample holds a few counts of this clone. The protein TCRdb gives is from a much larger clone and does not agree with this DNA's translation at residue 9, likely a read error; the protein shown here comes from the DNA. This chain joins TRGV9 and TRGJ1 or TRGJ2. Here the J gene was assigned by germline matching of the DNA, as TCRdb has none. The CDR3 sequence is 13 residues long. Germline V gene sequence: CDR1 GITISATS, CDR2 ISYDGTV (reference sequence). CDR3 protein: CALWEGPYCKKLF. CDR3 in DNA: TGTGCCTTGTGGGAGGGACCTTATTGTAAGAAACTCTTT.

This clone was seen repeatedly, ten times or more. TCRdb's listed protein matches a much larger clone and diverges from this DNA's translation at residue 7, likely through a read error; the protein shown comes from the DNA. The chain is built from TRGV3 and TRGJ1 or TRGJ2. J gave up 4 bases and V 3 bases, and 6 bases lay outside the gene matches. CDR3 length: 13 amino acids. Per germline, CDR1 VTNTFY and CDR2 YDVSTARD (reference sequence). This CDR3 reads CATWDHRYYKKLF. Written as DNA, the CDR3 is TGTGCCACCTGGGACCATCGCTATTATAAGAAACTCTTT.

In regard to this clone: TCRdb's protein, taken from a much larger clone, differs from this DNA's translation at residue 2, likely owing to a read error; the protein displayed comes from the DNA. V usage is TRGV3 and J usage is TRGJ1 or TRGJ2. No J gene is reported in TCRdb; it was inferred here by comparing the DNA with germline. This CDR3 comprises 18 residues. CDR1 and CDR2 (germline): VTNTFY, YDVSTARD (reference sequence). The CDR3 nucleotides are TGTACCACCTGGGACAGGCGAATAGCCAGGACCCTTTATTATAAGAAACTCTTT. Protein sequence: CTTWDRRIARTLYYKKLF.

This clone was seen many times. The likely explanation is a read error, given a far larger clone one base away. Within the sample, other DNA sequences also encode this same CDR3. The chain recombines TRGV3 with TRGJP2. The J gene is absent in TCRdb and was assigned here via DNA matching to germline. CDR3 length: 12 amino acids. In germline, CDR1 is VTNTFY, CDR2 YDVSTARD (reference sequence). In DNA form, the CDR3 reads TGTGCTACCTGGGACAGGGATTGGATCAAGACGTTT. It encodes CATWDRDWIKTF.

The sample holds a few counts of this clone. TCRdb's entry gives the protein of a much larger clone, which mismatches this DNA's translation at residue 5, likely from a read error; the protein reported here is translated from the DNA. The V call is TRGV9, the J call TRGJ1 or TRGJ2. The J gene, not given by TCRdb, was assigned here from a germline match of the nucleotide sequence. Germline V CDR1 and CDR2: GITISATS, ISYDGTV (reference sequence). The CDR3 contains 14 residues. This chain's CDR3 is CALWVVHGYYKKLF. The CDR3 coding sequence is TGTGCCTTGTGGGTGGTGCACGGTTATTATAAGAAACTCTTT.

Comment on this clone: TCRdb's protein for this DNA is that of a much larger clone and differs from the translation at residue 4, likely a read error; the protein shown is the DNA translation. The chain joins TRGV9 to TRGJ1 or TRGJ2. The J gene comes from matching the DNA to germline here; TCRdb lacks it. The CDR3 has 14 amino acids. CDR1 is GITISATS and CDR2 is ISYDGTV in the germline V gene (reference sequence). CDR3 residues: CALREVQIHYKKLF. CDR3 nucleotide sequence: TGTGCCTTGCGGGAGGTGCAAATCCATTATAAGAAACTCTTT.

This clone has at least ten counts. The genes are TRGV9 and TRGJP1. The CDR3 loop spans 15 amino acids. Germline V CDR1 and CDR2: GITISATS, ISYDGTV (reference sequence). Trimming removed 1 base from V and 4 bases from J; junction bases left unmatched: 6. This CDR3 is CALWEVTFTGWFKIF. The CDR3 DNA sequence: TGTGCCTTGTGGGAGGTTACCTTCACTGGTTGGTTCAAGATATTT.

With regard to this clone: The protein in TCRdb stems from a much larger clone and differs at residue 7 from this DNA's translation, likely a read error; here the protein is translated from the DNA. The chain carries TRGV9 and TRGJ1 or TRGJ2. TCRdb offers no J gene call, so here the DNA was matched to germline to obtain one. V lost 0 bases and J lost 10; bases outside the gene matches: 9. The germline gives CDR1 GITISATS, CDR2 ISYDGTV (reference sequence). The CDR3 length is 13 residues. CDR3 coding DNA: TGTGCCTTGTGGGAGGTGCGAGGGCGAAAGAAACTCTTT. This sequence encodes CALWEVRGRKKLF.

This clone was seen at least ten times. The translation of this DNA and the TCRdb protein of a much larger clone differ at residue 5, probably owing to a read error; the protein shown here is translated from the DNA. The rearrangement uses TRGV9 and TRGJ1 or TRGJ2. As TCRdb names no J gene, one was assigned here on the basis of a DNA match to germline. The CDR3 is 14 residues long. Germline assignment: CDR1 GITISATS and CDR2 ISYDGTV (reference sequence). Here the CDR3 reads CALWGVHHYYKKLF. CDR3 DNA sequence: TGTGCCTTGTGGGGGGTGCACCATTATTATAAGAAACTCTTT.

This clone came up many times. This sequence is one base from a far larger clone and is likely a read error. Other DNA sequences within the sample encode an identical CDR3. The chain has TRGV9 and TRGJP. This CDR3 region has 15 residues. Per the germline V gene, CDR1 is GITISATS and CDR2 is ISYDGTV (reference sequence). CDR3 in amino acids: CALWESELGKKIKVF. CDR3 nucleotide sequence: TGTGCCTTGTGGGAGTCAGAGTTGGGCAAAAAAATCAAGGTGTTT.

This clone was found a few times. A read error is likely here: a far larger clone is one base away. This sample also contains other DNA sequences that code for the same CDR3. The V gene is TRGV9; the J gene was not called. Germline lookup yields CDR1 GITISATS and CDR2 ISYDGTV (reference sequence). The CDR3 sequence is 13 residues long. CDR3 region: CALWGTSDYKKLF. The DNA for the CDR3 is TGTGCCTTGTGGGGGACTTCCGATTATAAGAAGCTCTTT.